Presented here are 21 T cell receptor beta chains from one specimen sequenced in a study of blood T cells in healthy people across ages. A second PCR, run for roughly 7 to 12 cycles, used a sample-barcoded 5' primer plus a J-beta primer mix. From the 5' RACE reads, TCRdb called clonotypes with MiXCR, one entry per CDR3 protein. Of 590,000 or so distinct CDR3 sequences listed, about 30% were seen once; the top ten hold around 16%. Sequencing used blood. All receptors come from a woman older than 75 in good health.

This clonotype was seen repeatedly, ten times or more. As DNA, the CDR3 is TGTGCCACCAGCACGGAGAGGGGGTACTACGAGCAGTACTTC. Its protein is CATSTERGYYEQYF. J is TRBJ2-7 and V is TRBV15; weak D call: TRBD1 (6 bases). Between the trimmed V and J ends, which lost 4 bases and 3 bases, there was a span of 13 bases. In germline, CDR1 is LNHNV, CDR2 YYDKDF (reference sequence). This CDR3 has 14 amino acids.

The genes are TRBV6-2 or TRBV6-3 and TRBJ2-7, with 16 positions matching TRBD2. Germline CDR1 MNHEY, CDR2 SVGEGT. The CDR3 totals 17 residues. With 6 bases clipped from V and 1 base from J, the junction kept 6 bases outside the gene matches. The CDR3 spells CASRPGLAGGPSYEQYF. DNA of the CDR3: TGTGCCAGCAGACCGGGACTAGCGGGAGGGCCTTCCTACGAGCAGTACTTC.

The sample holds many counts of this clonotype. This chain uses TRBV9 with TRBJ2-5; no reliable D call. Germline V gene lookup returns CDR1 SGDLS and CDR2 YYNGEE. Trimming stripped 0 bases from V and 1 base from J, with 4 bases between. The CDR3 length is 13 residues. The DNA for the CDR3 is TGTGCCAGCAGCGTAGTACTCCAAGAGACCCAGTACTTC. It yields the protein CASSVVLQETQYF.

As regards this clonotype: Being one base from a much bigger clone, this may be a read error. The chain links TRBV20-1 to TRBJ2-7; the match to TRBD2 covers 12 bases. Looked up from germline, CDR1 is DFQATT and CDR2 is SNEGSKA (reference sequence). With V trimmed by 6 bases and J by 3 bases, 3 bases remained unmatched. The CDR3 runs to 13 residues. Written as DNA, the CDR3 is TGCAGTGCCGAACTAGCGGGAGGCTACGAGCAGTACTTC. It translates to CSAELAGGYEQYF.

This clonotype was recorded many times. The chain is built from TRBV9 and TRBJ2-3; unclear D gene. From germline, CDR1 is SGDLS and CDR2 YYNGEE. Trimming took off 3 bases at V and 1 base at J, with 6 bases between the two ends. The CDR3 has 13 residues. This CDR3 is CASSAAGTDTQYF. CDR3 coding DNA: TGTGCCAGCAGCGCCGCAGGCACAGATACGCAGTATTTT.

There are a few counts of this clonotype. A much larger clonotype is one base distant, so this may be a read error. This chain links TRBV29-1 with TRBJ2-5; no firm D call. This CDR3 is 13 amino acids long. Germline V gives CDR1 SQVTM, CDR2 ANQGSEA. DNA of the CDR3: TGCGGCGTTGAGTCCCGTTCCCAAGAGACCCAGTACTTC. Translation: CGVESRSQETQYF.

This clonotype was recorded at least ten times. The gene calls are TRBV29-1 and TRBJ2-5; the D gene is possibly TRBD2 (6 bases). Germline V lookup: CDR1 SQVTM, CDR2 ANQGSEA. V lost 0 bases and J 11 bases, leaving 22 bases between the germline ends. There are 15 residues in the CDR3. The CDR3 protein is CSVEDLGRGYNEQYF. CDR3 bases: TGCAGCGTTGAAGATCTGGGGCGGGGATACAATGAGCAGTACTTC.

This clonotype was counted only a few times. The chain couples TRBV7-9 to TRBJ1-2; TRBD1 is a possible D gene (5 bases). This CDR3 has 18 residues. V was pared by 2 bases and J by 4 bases, with 23 bases between. Germline assignment: CDR1 SEHNR and CDR2 FQNEAQ (reference sequence). The CDR3 DNA is TGTGCCAGCAGCTTACCGCCTCCGGGTGCGTCAGGGACCTATGGCTACACCTTC. This codes for CASSLPPPGASGTYGYTF.

The J gene is TRBJ2-1, the V gene TRBV30; TRBD1 agrees at 10 bases. This CDR3 has 20 residues. Per the germline V gene, CDR1 is GTSNPN and CDR2 is SVGIG (reference sequence). J lost 0 bases, V lost 1 base, and 15 bases had no gene match. In nucleotides, the CDR3 is TGTGCCTGGAGTGGCGTCTGGACAGGGGGGGAGGGGGGCTCCTACAATGAGCAGTTCTTC. Protein sequence: CAWSGVWTGGEGGSYNEQFF.

Remarks on this clonotype: This probably arose from a read error, given a far larger clone one base away. The V call is TRBV11-2, the J call TRBJ2-7, with a tentative D call TRBD1 (6 bases). This CDR3 is built from 13 residues. CDR1 is SGHAT and CDR2 is FQNNGV in the germline V gene. The CDR3 nucleotides are TGTGTCAGCAGCTTAGGACAGACCTACGAGCAGTACTTC. The encoded protein is CVSSLGQTYEQYF.

The sample holds a few counts of this clonotype. The chain combines TRBV11-2 with TRBJ1-6; the D gene is possibly TRBD1 (5 bases). Germline V lookup: CDR1 SGHAT, CDR2 FQNNGV. The CDR3 has 16 residues. The V and J ends lost 4 bases and 7 bases respectively, with 17 bases between them. DNA for the CDR3: TGTGCCAGCAGCTCCCTGGAGGGGCTACGGAATTCACCCCTCCACTTT. Translated: CASSSLEGLRNSPLHF.

This clonotype was seen more than once but under ten times. A much bigger clone sits one base away, suggesting this may be a read error. The V gene is TRBV9, the J gene TRBJ2-5; no clear D. CDR1 is SGDLS, CDR2 YYNGEE, per germline. The germline V and J ends were trimmed by 0 bases and 11 bases, with 17 bases remaining between them. The CDR3 is 14 amino acids. The CDR3 sequence: CASSVELSSNEQYF. The CDR3 DNA reads as TGTGCCAGCAGCGTAGAGTTGAGCTCCAATGAGCAGTACTTC.

This clonotype was recorded a few times. This chain joins TRBV24-1 and TRBJ1-1; maybe TRBD1 (5 bases). CDR1 is KGHDR, CDR2 SFDVKD, per germline. V was cut by 7 bases and J by 1 base, with 9 bases left in between. This CDR3 has 13 residues. The chain's CDR3 is CATRQGGNTEAFF. The CDR3 nucleotides are TGTGCCACCAGGCAGGGCGGGAACACTGAAGCTTTCTTT.

The sample holds many counts of this clonotype. V gene TRBV14 combines with J gene TRBJ1-6, with D unresolved. This CDR3 is 15 amino acids long. CDR1 is SGHDN and CDR2 is FVKESK in the germline V gene. Trimming removed 1 base from V and 0 bases from J, with 4 bases in between. The CDR3 is CASSQASSYNSPLHF. The DNA for the CDR3 is TGTGCCAGCAGCCAAGCCAGCTCCTATAATTCACCCCTCCACTTT.

This clonotype appeared a few times. V gene TRBV5-1 combines with J gene TRBJ2-7; possibly TRBD1 or TRBD2 for D (5 bases each). The germline CDR1 and CDR2 sequences are SGHRS and YFSETQ. V lost 3 bases to trimming and J lost 7 bases, with 20 bases between them. This CDR3 region has 15 residues. The DNA of the CDR3 is TGCGCCAGCAGCTCGGGCCGCGTGGGGGAAGGGGAGCAGTACTTC. Translation gives CASSSGRVGEGEQYF. Full variable domain (rest looked up from reference TRBV5-1 and TRBJ2-7): KAGVTQTPRYLIKTRGQQVTLSCSPISGHRSVSWYQQTPGQGLQFLFEYFSETQRNKGNFPGRFSGRQFSNSRSEMNVSTLELGDSALYLCASSSGRVGEGEQYFGPGTRLTVT.

This sequence joins TRBV11-1 and TRBJ2-3; TRBD2 might be the D (5 bases). Germline V gives CDR1 SGHAT, CDR2 FQDESV (reference sequence). V was pared by 0 bases and J by 5 bases, with 15 bases between. The CDR3 has 16 residues. The CDR3 region has the DNA TGTGCCAGCAGCTTAGCGAGTGGCCTGGGAGAAGATACGCAGTATTTT. Translating it yields CASSLASGLGEDTQYF.

V usage is TRBV5-1 and J usage is TRBJ1-1; possible D gene TRBD1, 5 bases. Germline loops: CDR1 SGHRS, CDR2 YFSETQ. The V end lost 3 bases, the J end lost 2 bases, and 11 bases lay between the germline ends. The CDR3 spans 14 residues. The CDR3 DNA follows: TGCGCCAGCAGCTGGGGGGGTTTTAACACTGAAGCTTTCTTT. It encodes CASSWGGFNTEAFF.

As for this clonotype: A much larger clone lies one base from this, so it may be a read error. This chain links TRBV20-1 with TRBJ1-1; 11 positions match TRBD1. V shed 5 bases and J 4 bases; nucleotides not matched to a gene: 15. Germline CDR1 reads DFQATT; CDR2 reads SNEGSKA (reference sequence). The CDR3 covers 17 residues. Written as DNA, the CDR3 is TGCAGTGCTGTACCTCCCACGGGACAGGGGGTATCCACTGAAGCTTTCTTT. It translates to CSAVPPTGQGVSTEAFF.

The V and J genes are TRBV7-3 and TRBJ2-2; 10 bases are shared with TRBD2. CDR1 is SGHTA and CDR2 is FQGTGA in the germline V gene. The CDR3 extends over 18 amino acids. Losses at the gene ends were 0 bases for V and 9 bases for J; bases not matched to a gene: 13. The CDR3 DNA sequence: TGTGCCAGCAGCTTAACCGGAGCGGGGGGGCCGAATCTCCGGGAGCTGTTTTTT. Residues: CASSLTGAGGPNLRELFF.

This clonotype was picked up many times. The V and J genes are TRBV7-2 and TRBJ2-1; 8 nucleotides match TRBD1. With V trimmed by 3 bases and J by 7 bases, 2 bases remained unmatched. Germline CDR1 reads SGHTA; CDR2 reads FQGNSA. The CDR3 loop spans 13 amino acids. The CDR3 spells CASSFRGQNEQFF. DNA for the CDR3: TGTGCCAGCAGCTTCAGGGGGCAGAATGAGCAGTTCTTC. Combining the CDR3 with reference TRBV7-2 and TRBJ2-1 gives the whole variable domain GAGVSQSPSNKVTEKGKDVELRCDPISGHTALYWYRQSLGQGLEFLIYFQGNSAPDKSGLPSDRFSAERTGGSVSTLTIQRTQQEDSAVYLCASSFRGQNEQFFGPGTRLTVL.

CDR3 in DNA: TGTGCCAGCAGTGTAGGGGTGAACACCGGGGAGCTGTTTTTT. This encodes CASSVGVNTGELFF. The chain uses TRBV6-1 and TRBJ2-2, with D maybe TRBD1 (5 bases). Germline CDR1 and CDR2: MNHNS and SASEGT. The CDR3 totals 14 residues. V was clipped by 4 bases and J by 1 base, with 7 bases between them.